This T cell receptor beta chain was captured in a study of vaccination and CD4 T cells after COVID-19. In the study overall: In the convalescent group, nasal swab PCR was SARS-CoV-2 positive; fewer than 10 cases were mild and one severe. The study collected post-vaccine samples a median 72 days after dose two, with a range of 14 to 241. Cultures that served as controls received a CEFX pool, an HIV-1 Nef pool, or no peptide.

Cultured CD4+ T-cell DNA underwent Oncomine TCR Beta short-read sequencing. TCRdb re-called the PCR reads through MiXCR, storing one row per CDR3 protein. This table holds some 20,000 distinct CDR3 sequences, roughly 40% found once. In this sample, this clonotype turned up a few times. Its cognate antigen is unknown. As to treatment: approximately 9-day PBMC culture with coronavirus spike peptide pools or control peptides (ViraFEST assay). The ViraFEST method relied on peptide pools to expand antigen-specific T cells, followed by TCR sequencing. The V and J ends lost 6 bases and 1 base respectively, with 24 bases between them. This CDR3 is 17 amino acids long. Germline V CDR1 and CDR2: DFQATT, SNEGSKA (reference sequence).

This receptor was taken from a human donor who had recovered from COVID-19. V and J are TRBV20-1 and TRBJ1-2; D perhaps matches TRBD1 (5 bases). Material: CD4+ T cells from blood, cultured in vitro, obtained after SARS-CoV-2 vaccination. CDR3 nucleotides: TGCAGTGCCCTTCTGGGGCAGCCGTCCAGGGATAACTATGGCTACACCTTC. Translating it yields CSALLGQPSRDNYGYTF.